Below are 26 T cell receptor beta chains sequenced from a single sample in a study of cytomegalovirus exposure and HLA in healthy donors. The PCR made use of 60 Vbeta and 13 Jbeta primers. Here immunoSEQ multiplex PCR was the method, and the copy in TCRdb shows in-frame clones only, minus some. The table records about 98,000 clones, over 75% of them present only once. The specimen sequenced was PBMCs. All receptors derive from a female donor in good health and CMV-seropositive.

V gene TRBV9 combines with J gene TRBJ1-4; tentatively, D is TRBD1 (6 bases). Between the trimmed V and J ends, which lost 4 bases and 3 bases, there was a span of 13 bases. Looked up from germline, CDR1 is SGDLS and CDR2 is YYNGEE. The CDR3 length is 15 residues. DNA for the CDR3: TGTGCCAGCAGCTCTACAGGGTGGGCTAATGAAAAACTGTTTTTT. It specifies CASSSTGWANEKLFF.

The V gene is TRBV9, the J gene TRBJ2-5; D possibly corresponds to TRBD2 (6 bases). The V end was cut by 3 bases, the J end by 2 bases, with 17 bases between. This CDR3 comprises 16 residues. CDR1 is SGDLS and CDR2 is YYNGEE in the germline V gene. The CDR3 is CASSEGWGSGQETQYF. Here the CDR3 DNA reads TGTGCCAGCAGCGAGGGTTGGGGTAGCGGTCAAGAGACCCAGTACTTC. The complete variable domain, with remaining parts taken from reference TRBV9 and TRBJ2-5, reads DSGVTQTPKHLITATGQRVTLRCSPRSGDLSVYWYQQSLDQGLQFLIQYYNGEERAKGNILERFSAQQFPDLHSELNLSSLELGDSALYFCASSEGWGSGQETQYFGPGTRLLVL.

This chain links TRBV28 with TRBJ2-7, with 7 bases identical to TRBD2. The CDR3 contains 16 residues. The germline gives CDR1 MDHEN, CDR2 SYDVKM. The V and J ends lost 7 bases and 2 bases, in that order; junction bases with no gene match: 14. CDR3 in amino acids: CASTTHRAGPTYEQYF. CDR3 in DNA: TGTGCCAGCACCACCCATCGAGCGGGGCCTACCTACGAGCAGTACTTC.

The rearrangement joins TRBV5-1 to TRBJ2-7; the D gene is possibly TRBD1 (6 bases). CDR1 SGHRS and CDR2 YFSETQ come from the germline V gene. V was pared by 0 bases and J by 2 bases, with 18 bases between. The CDR3 covers 17 residues. Here the CDR3 DNA reads TGCGCCAGCAGCTTGGCTATGGGTTTCGGGGACACCTACGAGCAGTACTTC. Protein product: CASSLAMGFGDTYEQYF. The full variable domain, rest sourced from reference TRBV5-1 and TRBJ2-7, is KAGVTQTPRYLIKTRGQQVTLSCSPISGHRSVSWYQQTPGQGLQFLFEYFSETQRNKGNFPGRFSGRQFSNSRSEMNVSTLELGDSALYLCASSLAMGFGDTYEQYFGPGTRLTVT.

The J gene is TRBJ2-7, the V gene TRBV9, with 10 bases identical to TRBD2. CDR3 size: 15 residues. The trim removed 2 bases at V and 5 bases at J, leaving 7 bases unmatched. Germline loops: CDR1 SGDLS, CDR2 YYNGEE. This CDR3 reads CASSVGLAGENEQYF. CDR3 DNA: TGTGCCAGCAGCGTTGGGCTAGCGGGAGAAAACGAGCAGTACTTC.

V gene TRBV7-2 combines with J gene TRBJ1-6, with D maybe TRBD1 (5 bases). Per germline, CDR1 SGHTA and CDR2 FQGNSA. The CDR3 length is 15 residues. Trimming removed 1 base at V and 10 bases at J, with 14 bases between. DNA for the CDR3: TGTGCCAGCAGCTTAGGGGGCCTGAAGGGGTCACCCCTCCACTTT. Translating it yields CASSLGGLKGSPLHF.

The chain carries TRBV15 and TRBJ2-7, with a tentative D call TRBD1 (6 bases). The CDR3 has 17 residues. V dropped 0 bases and J dropped 3 bases, with 18 bases sitting between them. Germline-derived CDR1 and CDR2 are LNHNV and YYDKDF (reference sequence). CDR3 in amino acids: CATSRELRTEGNYEQYF. The CDR3 DNA follows: TGTGCCACCAGCAGAGAACTACGGACAGAAGGTAACTACGAGCAGTACTTC.

This chain joins TRBV2 and TRBJ2-7; a possible D gene is TRBD2 (5 bases). Germline-derived CDR1 and CDR2 are SNHLY and FYNNEI. The CDR3 is 13 amino acids. Trimming took 6 bases from V and 0 from J, leaving 9 bases between them. The DNA for the CDR3 is TGTGCCAGCAGGCCCCGGGACTCCTACGAGCAGTACTTC. Its protein product is CASRPRDSYEQYF.

The CDR3 reads CASGLPSRGNEQFF. CDR3 sequence (DNA): TGTGCTAGTGGTTTGCCCTCCAGGGGCAATGAGCAGTTCTTC. The chain recombines TRBV12-5 with TRBJ2-1, with a weak D call TRBD1 (6 bases). V shed 2 bases and J shed 6 bases, with 11 bases lying between them. CDR1 and CDR2 from the germline V gene are LGHNT and FRNRAP. CDR3 size: 14 residues. The whole variable domain, remainder taken from reference TRBV12-5 and TRBJ2-1, is DARVTQTPRHKVTEMGQEVTMRCQPILGHNTVFWYRQTMMQGLELLAYFRNRAPLDDSGMPKDRFSAEMPDATLATLKIQPSEPRDSAVYFCASGLPSRGNEQFFGPGTRLTVL.

The V gene is TRBV6-5, the J gene TRBJ2-2; TRBD1 agrees at 11 bases. The V segment lost 4 bases and the J segment 4 bases; nucleotides outside the gene matches: 2. The CDR3 covers 15 residues. Germline V gene data show CDR1 as MNHEY and CDR2 as SVGAGI. CDR3 protein: CASSWGQGGTGELFF. Here the CDR3 DNA reads TGTGCCAGCAGTTGGGGACAGGGGGGCACCGGGGAGCTGTTTTTT.

This clone has just one count. V and J are TRBV13 and TRBJ1-4, with a possible D match to TRBD1 (6 bases). Germline V gene lookup returns CDR1 PRHDT and CDR2 FYEKMQ (reference sequence). The V end lost 4 bases, the J end lost 8 bases, and 23 bases lay between the germline ends. This CDR3 spans 17 amino acids. In DNA, the CDR3 is TGTGCCAGCAGCTCCCCCTCTCGGGGGGCGCGGGGAGAAAAACTGTTTTTT. This sequence encodes CASSSPSRGARGEKLFF.

The chain combines TRBV4-1 with TRBJ1-2, with D possibly TRBD1 on 6 matching bases. V was shortened by 2 bases and J by 0 bases, with 13 bases between the two germline ends. CDR1 MGHRA and CDR2 YSYEKL come from the germline V gene. The CDR3 runs to 16 residues. CDR3 coding DNA: TGCGCCAGCAGCCAACCCGGACAGAAAGCTAACTATGGCTACACCTTC. Translated, it gives CASSQPGQKANYGYTF.

A few counts support this clone. The genes are TRBV6-4 and TRBJ2-5, with a possible D match to TRBD2 (5 bases). Trimming pared 3 bases from V and 0 bases from J, leaving 14 bases between. CDR3 size: 16 residues. Germline loops: CDR1 MRHNA, CDR2 SNTAGT. The CDR3 sequence is CASSDEDLQHQETQYF. The CDR3, as DNA: TGTGCCAGCAGTGATGAGGACTTACAACACCAAGAGACCCAGTACTTC.

The J gene is TRBJ2-2, the V gene TRBV6-1; tentatively, D is TRBD1 (5 bases). The CDR3 spans 13 residues. Deletions cut 9 bases from V and 4 bases from J, with 12 bases between. Germline V lookup: CDR1 MNHNS, CDR2 SASEGT. The CDR3: CASRQLPTGELFF. CDR3 bases: TGTGCCAGTAGACAGTTGCCCACCGGGGAGCTGTTTTTT.

The chain uses TRBV5-1 and TRBJ2-5, with 8 bases fitting TRBD1. This CDR3 has 14 residues. From germline, CDR1 is SGHRS and CDR2 YFSETQ. V shed 3 bases and J 0 bases; nucleotides not matched to a gene: 1. CDR3 amino acids: CASSYRGYQETQYF. CDR3 in DNA: TGCGCCAGCAGCTACAGGGGGTACCAAGAGACCCAGTACTTC.

The V call is TRBV7-9, the J call TRBJ2-1, with D possibly TRBD1 on 6 matching bases. V lost 9 bases, J lost 7 bases, and 13 bases lay in between. Per germline, CDR1 SEHNR and CDR2 FQNEAQ (reference sequence). CDR3 size: 12 residues. The CDR3 loop is CASRGQRNEQFF. Written as DNA, the CDR3 is TGTGCCAGTCGAGGACAGCGGAATGAGCAGTTCTTC.

The genes are TRBV28 and TRBJ1-5, with D perhaps matching TRBD1 (6 bases). Germline lookup yields CDR1 MDHEN and CDR2 SYDVKM. V lost 1 base, J lost 5 bases, and 12 bases lay in between. There are 15 residues in the CDR3. CDR3 in DNA: TGTGCCAGCAGTTTATACAGGGCGAAGGATCAGCCCCAGCATTTT. Protein sequence: CASSLYRAKDQPQHF.

The chain uses TRBV5-4 and TRBJ2-3; the D is unclear. The CDR3 is 13 amino acids. Per the germline V gene, CDR1 is SGHNT and CDR2 is YYREEE (reference sequence). V lost 1 base and J lost 5, with 8 bases in between. The CDR3, as DNA: TGTGCCAGCAGCTTGACTACCATAGATACGCAGTATTTT. This sequence encodes CASSLTTIDTQYF.

The genes are TRBV2 and TRBJ1-5; the D gene is possibly TRBD1 (6 bases). The CDR3 is 15 residues long. Trimming left V 2 bases short and J 6 bases short, with 14 bases between. Germline V gene sequence: CDR1 SNHLY, CDR2 FYNNEI. The CDR3 region has the DNA TGTGCCAGCAGTGAACTACAGGGTGAGGCTCAGCCCCAGCATTTT. Translated: CASSELQGEAQPQHF.

The chain couples TRBV6-5 to TRBJ2-1; 10 nucleotides agree with TRBD1. The CDR3 consists of 15 residues. Trimming took 0 bases from V and 9 from J; bases not matched to a gene: 5. Germline CDR1 MNHEY, CDR2 SVGAGI. This CDR3 is CASSYSSGTGVEQFF. The CDR3 DNA sequence: TGTGCCAGCAGTTACTCATCTGGGACAGGGGTTGAGCAGTTCTTC.

The gene calls are TRBV27 and TRBJ2-7; 11 nucleotides line up with TRBD1. CDR3 size: 15 residues. The germline V gene encodes CDR1 MNHEY and CDR2 SMNVEV (reference sequence). J gave up 2 bases and V 2 bases, and 2 bases lay outside the gene matches. CDR3 sequence: CASSLGQGAAYEQYF. CDR3 bases: TGTGCCAGCAGTTTAGGACAGGGGGCCGCCTACGAGCAGTACTTC.

The chain is built from TRBV6-5 and TRBJ2-7; tentatively, D is TRBD1 (6 bases). Germline loops: CDR1 MNHEY, CDR2 SVGAGI. The V end lost 6 bases, the J end lost 2 bases, and 11 bases lay between the germline ends. The CDR3 is made up of 13 amino acids. Here the CDR3 reads CASSRDKAYEQYF. The CDR3 bases are TGTGCCAGCAGCCGGGACAAAGCCTACGAGCAGTACTTC.

The chain carries TRBV27 and TRBJ1-2; D unclear. V was cut by 5 bases and J by 2 bases, with 12 bases left in between. CDR1 is MNHEY, CDR2 SMNVEV, per germline (reference sequence). This CDR3 comprises 14 residues. This CDR3 is CASSTTTRNYGYTF. DNA of the CDR3: TGTGCCAGCAGTACGACAACCCGAAACTATGGCTACACCTTC.

Comments on this clone: One end of the junction varies from germline; a read error may be responsible. The chain is built from TRBV7-9 and TRBJ2-7; TRBD2 matches at 9 bases. The V gene's germline CDR1 is SEHNR and CDR2 FQNEAQ (reference sequence). The CDR3 has 12 residues. The CDR3 DNA reads TGTTCCAGCGGGAGGCAACTCGCCGAGCAGTACTTC. It is translated as CSSGRQLAEQYF.

The V and J genes are TRBV27 and TRBJ2-1; TRBD2 matches at 7 bases. CDR3 length equals 14 residues. J was trimmed by 8 bases and V by 7 bases; bases with no gene match: 11. Germline V gives CDR1 MNHEY, CDR2 SMNVEV (reference sequence). CDR3 in amino acids: CASTLAPGRDEQFF. The CDR3 DNA reads TGTGCCAGCACCTTGGCCCCAGGGAGGGATGAGCAGTTCTTC.

The CDR3 region has the DNA TGTGCCAGCGGACTAGCGGTCAACAATGAGCAGTTCTTC. Encoded protein: CASGLAVNNEQFF. The rearrangement joins TRBV27 to TRBJ2-1; 10 bases are shared with TRBD2. Germline V gives CDR1 MNHEY, CDR2 SMNVEV (reference sequence). V was clipped by 8 bases and J by 5 bases; unmatched bases: 3. The length of the CDR3 is 13 residues.